Following are 23 T cell receptor beta chains from one sample sequenced in a study of OX40 agonist ivuxolimab in advanced cancers. Method: immunoSEQ multiplex PCR; TCRdb's copy keeps in-frame clones and lacks some. The table records around 71,000 clones, about 86% of them present only once. Sequences were derived from CD4+ or CD8+ T cells sorted from blood, sampled in a trial of the OX40 agonist ivuxolimab. The receptors originated from an adult with an advanced solid tumor such as melanoma, head and neck, liver or kidney cancer.

The V gene is TRBV28, the J gene TRBJ1-2; 7 nucleotides match TRBD1. With 6 bases clipped from V and 8 bases from J, the junction kept 9 bases outside the gene matches. The CDR3 has 13 amino acids. Germline V gene sequence: CDR1 MDHEN, CDR2 SYDVKM. The CDR3 region has the DNA TGTGCCAGCAGACCTCCTACAGGGGACGGCTACACCTTC. Translated, it gives CASRPPTGDGYTF.

The CDR3 protein is CASSLANTGRGYGYTF. The CDR3 region has the DNA TGTGCCAGCAGCTTAGCGAATACAGGGAGGGGCTATGGCTACACCTTC. This sequence joins TRBV7-9 and TRBJ1-2, with D perhaps matching TRBD1 (6 bases). CDR1 is SEHNR and CDR2 is FQNEAQ in the germline V gene (reference sequence). Trimming took 0 bases from V and 4 from J, leaving 15 bases between them. This CDR3 comprises 16 residues.

V and J are TRBV2 and TRBJ1-2; D is unclear. Germline loops: CDR1 SNHLY, CDR2 FYNNEI. The CDR3 has 14 amino acids. The germline V and J ends were trimmed by 6 bases and 0 bases, with 11 bases remaining between them. The CDR3 DNA reads as TGTGCCAGCAGGCAAGACGGGGCTAACTATGGCTACACCTTC. Protein sequence: CASRQDGANYGYTF.

The chain employs TRBV5-6 and TRBJ1-2, with no clear D. V was pared by 4 bases and J by 8 bases, with 9 bases between. The CDR3 is 11 amino acids. The V gene's germline CDR1 is SGHDT and CDR2 YYEEEE. The CDR3 sequence is CASSQYSGYTF. In DNA form, the CDR3 reads TGTGCCAGCAGCCAGTATTCCGGCTACACCTTC.

The chain links TRBV4-1 to TRBJ2-7; D is unresolved. This CDR3 spans 14 amino acids. The V gene lost 2 bases and the J gene lost 7 bases, with 15 bases spanning the gap. CDR1 is MGHRA, CDR2 YSYEKL, per germline. For the CDR3, the DNA is TGCGCCAGCAGCCAAATCCTTGCTCTGAGGGAGCAGTACTTC. Protein product: CASSQILALREQYF.

This sequence joins TRBV28 and TRBJ1-1, with 8 bases fitting TRBD1. CDR1 MDHEN and CDR2 SYDVKM come from the germline V gene. This CDR3 region has 14 residues. Losses at the gene ends were 3 bases for V and 4 bases for J; bases not matched to a gene: 4. The CDR3 protein is CASSFRGRSTEAFF. In nucleotides, the CDR3 is TGTGCCAGCAGTTTCAGGGGGCGCAGCACTGAAGCTTTCTTT.

Written as DNA, the CDR3 is TGTGCCAGCAGCGTAGAGGAGGTCCGGAGCTCTGGAAACACCATATATTTT. Amino acids: CASSVEEVRSSGNTIYF. V is TRBV9 and J is TRBJ1-3, with D uncertain. The CDR3 runs 17 residues. The germline gives CDR1 SGDLS, CDR2 YYNGEE. Trimming stripped 0 bases from V and 0 bases from J, with 13 bases between.

The chain joins TRBV4-1 to TRBJ1-5, with D possibly TRBD1 on 6 matching bases. This CDR3 spans 15 amino acids. Trimming left V 4 bases short and J 4 bases short, with 14 bases between. The V gene's germline CDR1 is MGHRA and CDR2 YSYEKL. The CDR3, as DNA: TGCGCCAGCAGCCTAGAGGGACATTGGAATCAGCCCCAGCATTTT. Encoded protein: CASSLEGHWNQPQHF.

This clone was found a few times. This chain links TRBV6-5 with TRBJ1-3, with 8 nucleotides matching TRBD1. Germline CDR1 and CDR2: MNHEY and SVGAGI. J gave up 3 bases and V 0 bases, and 1 base lay outside the gene matches. This CDR3 is 15 amino acids long. CDR3 nucleotide sequence: TGTGCCAGCAGTTACTCGACAGGGGTTGGAAACACCATATATTTT. As protein: CASSYSTGVGNTIYF.

The chain joins TRBV20-1 to TRBJ1-2; D gene ambiguous. Trimming cost V 8 bases and J 7 bases, with 8 bases left between them. The germline gives CDR1 DFQATT, CDR2 SNEGSKA (reference sequence). CDR3 length equals 9 residues. As DNA, the CDR3 is TGCAGTTCGGTTGGTGGCTACACCTTC. Translation: CSSVGGYTF.

This sequence joins TRBV20-1 and TRBJ1-2; D gene unclear. V was shortened by 3 bases and J by 8 bases, with 7 bases between the two germline ends. CDR1 and CDR2 (germline): DFQATT, SNEGSKA (reference sequence). This CDR3 contains 10 residues. CDR3 nucleotides: TGCAGTGCTAGGTACAGCGGCTACACCTTC. Translation: CSARYSGYTF.

This rearrangement joins TRBV30 to TRBJ1-4, with TRBD1 matching over 9 bases. From germline, CDR1 is GTSNPN and CDR2 SVGIG (reference sequence). V shed 5 bases and J 12 bases; nucleotides not matched to a gene: 16. The CDR3 consists of 15 residues. CDR3 sequence reads: CAWGITGTGFGELFF. The CDR3 nucleotides read TGTGCCTGGGGAATAACCGGGACAGGGTTCGGGGAACTGTTTTTT.

The genes are TRBV10-3 and TRBJ2-5; 7 bases agree with TRBD2. The CDR3 has 14 residues. The germline V gene encodes CDR1 ENHRY and CDR2 SYGVKD. The ends lost 4 bases at V and 2 bases at J; junction bases unmatched: 4. CDR3 sequence reads: CAISGPSGQETQYF. The CDR3 region has the DNA TGTGCCATCAGTGGCCCTAGCGGACAAGAGACCCAGTACTTC.

The chain has TRBV6-5 and TRBJ2-7; tentative D call: TRBD1 (5 bases). This CDR3 is 13 amino acids long. CDR1 is MNHEY and CDR2 is SVGAGI in the germline V gene. V shed 6 bases and J shed 5 bases, with 14 bases lying between them. DNA for the CDR3: TGTGCCAGCAGGGGCCTTTGGGGCCACGAGCAGTACTTC. It codes for CASRGLWGHEQYF.

V gene TRBV6-5 combines with J gene TRBJ2-1, with 9 nucleotides matching TRBD1. This CDR3 is 14 amino acids long. The V gene end was trimmed by 6 bases and the J gene end by 1 base; junction bases not matched to a gene: 1. Germline loops: CDR1 MNHEY, CDR2 SVGAGI. The CDR3 spells CASSDRGSYNEQFF. Here the CDR3 DNA reads TGTGCCAGCAGCGACAGGGGGTCCTACAATGAGCAGTTCTTC.

The chain links TRBV28 to TRBJ2-1; 12 bases match TRBD2. From germline, CDR1 is MDHEN and CDR2 SYDVKM. The V segment lost 6 bases and the J segment 7 bases; nucleotides outside the gene matches: 4. The CDR3 contains 14 residues. CDR3 bases: TGTGCCAGCAGACACGGACTAGCGGGAAATGAGCAGTTCTTC. Amino acid sequence: CASRHGLAGNEQFF.

This clone has only one observation. The chain uses TRBV7-3 and TRBJ1-6; D is perhaps TRBD1 (6 bases). The V end lost 1 base, the J end lost 5 bases, and 12 bases lay between the germline ends. This CDR3 is 16 amino acids long. CDR1 is SGHTA, CDR2 FQGTGA, per germline. CDR3 amino acids: CASSLIRDIDNSPLHF. For the CDR3, the DNA is TGTGCCAGCAGCTTAATCCGGGACATAGATAATTCACCCCTCCACTTT.

The chain couples TRBV4-1 to TRBJ2-1; D gene uncertain. CDR3 length: 12 amino acids. Germline V gives CDR1 MGHRA, CDR2 YSYEKL. Trimming pared 1 base from V and 2 bases from J, leaving 0 bases between. The CDR3 bases are TGCGCCAGCAGCCAAGCCTACAATGAGCAGTTCTTC. Translation gives CASSQAYNEQFF.

The J gene is TRBJ2-5, the V gene TRBV7-9; 9 bases match TRBD1. The CDR3 covers 16 residues. V lost 3 bases, J lost 5 bases, and 10 bases stayed unmatched. Germline V gene data show CDR1 as SEHNR and CDR2 as FQNEAQ (reference sequence). CDR3 sequence (DNA): TGTGCCAGCAGCTTTTCCGGGACAGGGAAAGGGGAGACCCAGTACTTC. It encodes CASSFSGTGKGETQYF.

J is TRBJ2-7 and V is TRBV6-5; 8 nucleotides agree with TRBD1. J lost 1 base, V lost 6 bases, and 8 bases had no gene match. This CDR3 has 15 residues. Looked up from germline, CDR1 is MNHEY and CDR2 is SVGAGI. CDR3 amino acids: CASSSTGGTSYEQYF. CDR3 sequence (DNA): TGTGCCAGCAGCTCTACAGGGGGAACGTCCTACGAGCAGTACTTC.

The rearrangement links TRBV4-1 to TRBJ2-1, with 9 bases matching TRBD2. The CDR3 has 15 residues. The J segment lost 4 bases and the V segment lost 4 bases, leaving 5 bases of the junction unmatched. Germline V gene sequence: CDR1 MGHRA, CDR2 YSYEKL. This chain's CDR3 is CASSPTSGPYNEQFF. DNA of the CDR3: TGCGCCAGCAGCCCAACTAGCGGGCCGTACAATGAGCAGTTCTTC.

CDR3: CASSEAAAAGGMNTEAFF. DNA for the CDR3: TGTGCCAGCAGTGAAGCCGCGGCTGCTGGAGGAATGAACACTGAAGCTTTCTTT. The genes are TRBV6-1 and TRBJ1-1; D is unresolved. V lost 0 bases, J lost 0 bases, and 17 bases lay in between. The CDR3 sequence is 18 residues long. Germline CDR1 reads MNHNS; CDR2 reads SASEGT.

The rearrangement uses TRBV30 and TRBJ2-2, with 9 bases lining up with TRBD1. Germline CDR1 is GTSNPN and CDR2 is SVGIG (reference sequence). V dropped 5 bases and J dropped 5; count of bases not matched to a gene: 3. This CDR3 has 13 residues. This CDR3 is CAWGTGRTGELFF. CDR3 in DNA: TGTGCCTGGGGGACAGGGCGAACCGGGGAGCTGTTTTTT.